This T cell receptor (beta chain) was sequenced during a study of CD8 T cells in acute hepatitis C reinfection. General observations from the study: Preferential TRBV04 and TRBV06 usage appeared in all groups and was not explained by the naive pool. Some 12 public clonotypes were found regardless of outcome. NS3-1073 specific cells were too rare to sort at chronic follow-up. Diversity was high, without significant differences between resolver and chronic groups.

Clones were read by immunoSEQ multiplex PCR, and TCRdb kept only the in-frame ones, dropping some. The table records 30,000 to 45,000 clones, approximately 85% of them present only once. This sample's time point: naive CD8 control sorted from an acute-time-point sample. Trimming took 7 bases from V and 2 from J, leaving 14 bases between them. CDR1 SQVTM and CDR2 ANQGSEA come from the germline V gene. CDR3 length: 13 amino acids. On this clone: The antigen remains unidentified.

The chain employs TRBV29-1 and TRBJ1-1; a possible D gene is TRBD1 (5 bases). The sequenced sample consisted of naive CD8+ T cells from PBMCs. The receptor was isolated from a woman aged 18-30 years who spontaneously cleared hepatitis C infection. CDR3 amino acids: CSGDSFRNTEAFF. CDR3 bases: TGCAGCGGAGACAGCTTCCGTAACACTGAAGCTTTCTTT.